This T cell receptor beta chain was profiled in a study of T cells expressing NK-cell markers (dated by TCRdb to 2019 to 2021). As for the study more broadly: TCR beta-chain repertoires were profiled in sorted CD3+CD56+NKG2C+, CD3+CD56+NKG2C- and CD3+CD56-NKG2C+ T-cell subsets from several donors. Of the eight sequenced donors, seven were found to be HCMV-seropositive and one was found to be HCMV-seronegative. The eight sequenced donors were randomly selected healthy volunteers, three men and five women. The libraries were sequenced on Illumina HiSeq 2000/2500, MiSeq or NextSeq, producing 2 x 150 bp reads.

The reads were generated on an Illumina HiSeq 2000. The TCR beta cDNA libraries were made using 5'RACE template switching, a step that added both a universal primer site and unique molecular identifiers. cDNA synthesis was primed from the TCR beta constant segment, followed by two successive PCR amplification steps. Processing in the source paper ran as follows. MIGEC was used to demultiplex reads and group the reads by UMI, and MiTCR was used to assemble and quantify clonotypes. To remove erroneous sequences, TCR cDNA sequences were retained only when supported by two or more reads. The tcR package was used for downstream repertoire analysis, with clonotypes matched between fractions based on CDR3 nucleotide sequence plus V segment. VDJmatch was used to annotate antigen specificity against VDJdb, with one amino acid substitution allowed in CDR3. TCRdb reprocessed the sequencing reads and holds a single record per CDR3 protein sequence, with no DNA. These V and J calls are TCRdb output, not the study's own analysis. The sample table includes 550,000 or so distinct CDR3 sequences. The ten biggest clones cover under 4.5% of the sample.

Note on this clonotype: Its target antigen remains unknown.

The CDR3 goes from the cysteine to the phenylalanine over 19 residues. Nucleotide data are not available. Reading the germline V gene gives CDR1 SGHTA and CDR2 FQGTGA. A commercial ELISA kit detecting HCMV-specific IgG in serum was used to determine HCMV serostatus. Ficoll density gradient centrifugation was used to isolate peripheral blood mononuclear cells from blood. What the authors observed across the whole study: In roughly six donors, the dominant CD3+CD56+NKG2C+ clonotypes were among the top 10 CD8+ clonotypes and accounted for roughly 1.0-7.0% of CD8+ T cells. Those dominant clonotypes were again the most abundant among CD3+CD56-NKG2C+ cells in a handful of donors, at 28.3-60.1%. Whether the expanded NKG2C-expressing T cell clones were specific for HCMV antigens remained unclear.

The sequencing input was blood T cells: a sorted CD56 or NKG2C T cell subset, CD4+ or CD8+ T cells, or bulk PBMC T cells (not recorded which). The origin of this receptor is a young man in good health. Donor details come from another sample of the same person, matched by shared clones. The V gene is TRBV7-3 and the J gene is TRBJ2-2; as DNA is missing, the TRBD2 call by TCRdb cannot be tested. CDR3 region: CASSLTRVSGRGNTGELFF.